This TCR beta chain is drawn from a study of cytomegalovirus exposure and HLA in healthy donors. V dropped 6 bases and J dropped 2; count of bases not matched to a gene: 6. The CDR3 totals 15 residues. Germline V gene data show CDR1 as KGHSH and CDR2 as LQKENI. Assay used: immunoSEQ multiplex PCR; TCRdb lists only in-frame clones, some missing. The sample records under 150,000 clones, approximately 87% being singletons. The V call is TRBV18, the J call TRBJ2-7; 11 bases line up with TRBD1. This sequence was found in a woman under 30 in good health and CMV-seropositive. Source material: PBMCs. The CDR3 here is CASSHPGQGAYEQYF. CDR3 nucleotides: TGTGCCAGCTCTCATCCGGGACAGGGGGCCTACGAGCAGTACTTC. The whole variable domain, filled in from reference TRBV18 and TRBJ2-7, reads NAGVMQNPRHLVRRRGQEARLRCSPMKGHSHVYWYRQLPEEGLKFMVYLQKENIIDESGMPKERFSAEFPKEGPSILRIQQVVRGDSAAYFCASSHPGQGAYEQYFGPGTRLTVT.